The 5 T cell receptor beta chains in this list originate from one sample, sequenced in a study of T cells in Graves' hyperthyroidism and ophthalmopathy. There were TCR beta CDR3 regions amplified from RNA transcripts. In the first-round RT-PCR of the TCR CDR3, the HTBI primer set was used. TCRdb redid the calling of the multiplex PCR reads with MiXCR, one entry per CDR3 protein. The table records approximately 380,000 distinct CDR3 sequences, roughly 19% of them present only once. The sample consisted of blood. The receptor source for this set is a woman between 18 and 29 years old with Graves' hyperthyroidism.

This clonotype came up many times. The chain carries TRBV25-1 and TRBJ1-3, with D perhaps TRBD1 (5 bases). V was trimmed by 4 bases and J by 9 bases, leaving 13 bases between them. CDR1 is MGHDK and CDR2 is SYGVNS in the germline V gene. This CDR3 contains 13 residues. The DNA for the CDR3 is TGTGCCAGCAGTGCACGTAATGGGGGCACCATATATTTT. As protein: CASSARNGGTIYF.

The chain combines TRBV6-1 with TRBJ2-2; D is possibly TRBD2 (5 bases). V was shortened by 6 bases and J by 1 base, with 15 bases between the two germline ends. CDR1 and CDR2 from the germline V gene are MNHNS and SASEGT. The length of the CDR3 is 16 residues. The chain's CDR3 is CASSLLDWLNTGELFF. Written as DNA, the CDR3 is TGTGCCAGCAGCCTCCTGGACTGGCTGAACACCGGGGAGCTGTTTTTT.

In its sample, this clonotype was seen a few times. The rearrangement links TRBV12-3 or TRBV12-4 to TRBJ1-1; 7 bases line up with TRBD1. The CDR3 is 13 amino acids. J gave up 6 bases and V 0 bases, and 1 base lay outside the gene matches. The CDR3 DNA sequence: TGTGCCAGCAGTTTAGCCCAGGGGGCTGAAGCTTTCTTT. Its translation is CASSLAQGAEAFF.

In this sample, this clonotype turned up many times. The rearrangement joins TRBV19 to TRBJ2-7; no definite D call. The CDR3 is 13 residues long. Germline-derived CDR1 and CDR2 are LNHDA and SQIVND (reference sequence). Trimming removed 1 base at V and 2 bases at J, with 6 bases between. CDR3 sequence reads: CASSIVGTYEQYF. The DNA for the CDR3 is TGTGCCAGTAGTATAGTGGGAACCTACGAGCAGTACTTC.

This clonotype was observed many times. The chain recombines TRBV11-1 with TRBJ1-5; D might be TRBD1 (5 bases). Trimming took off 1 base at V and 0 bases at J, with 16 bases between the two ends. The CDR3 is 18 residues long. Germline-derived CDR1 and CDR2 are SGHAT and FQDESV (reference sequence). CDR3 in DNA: TGTGCCAGCAGCTTAGGGGACCTGACAGCCTATAGCAATCAGCCCCAGCATTTT. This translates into CASSLGDLTAYSNQPQHF.